Following are 9 T cell receptor beta chains from one sample sequenced in a study of T cell repertoires in cytomegalovirus infection. MiXCR, run by TCRdb on the reads, gives a single entry per CDR3 protein. The sample lists about 260,000 distinct CDR3 sequences; approximately 14% were seen once. What was sequenced was PBMCs. The source is a human donor in good health (CMV status not recorded). Some clones in this sample may be carry-over from other donors' samples.

The rearrangement joins TRBV7-2 to TRBJ2-3; D is undetermined. CDR1 and CDR2 (germline): SGHTA, FQGNSA. The CDR3 has 14 amino acids. The ends were cut back, 4 bases at V and 0 bases at J, with 8 bases in the middle. CDR3 region: CASSSHTSTDTQYF. CDR3 coding DNA: TGTGCCAGCAGCTCTCACACTAGCACAGATACGCAGTATTTT.

The V and J genes are TRBV12-3 or TRBV12-4 and TRBJ2-5; 7 bases are shared with TRBD2. The CDR3 consists of 16 residues. J was trimmed by 3 bases and V by 0 bases; bases with no gene match: 7. The CDR3 region is CASSLARPSGEETQYF. Written as DNA, the CDR3 is TGTGCCAGCAGTTTAGCGCGTCCTAGCGGAGAAGAGACCCAGTACTTC.

This clonotype was counted ten times or more. V usage is TRBV7-9 and J usage is TRBJ2-3; the match to TRBD2 covers 8 bases. This CDR3 has 15 amino acids. Germline CDR1 and CDR2: SEHNR and FQNEAQ (reference sequence). V lost 5 bases, J lost 1 base, and 5 bases stayed unmatched. CDR3 nucleotide sequence: TGTGCCAGCAGCCCCCGGGAGGGGCGCACAGATACGCAGTATTTT. It codes for CASSPREGRTDTQYF.

This clonotype was seen more than once but under ten times. The rearrangement uses TRBV14 and TRBJ1-2; D not resolved. The V end was cut by 3 bases, the J end by 4 bases, with 15 bases between. CDR1 is SGHDN, CDR2 FVKESK, per germline. The CDR3 sequence is 15 residues long. The CDR3 spells CASSHNTRQSYGYTF. The CDR3 DNA reads TGTGCCAGCAGCCATAACACGCGGCAGTCCTATGGCTACACCTTC.

This chain connects TRBV5-1 to TRBJ2-2; D is uncertain. This CDR3 spans 13 amino acids. V was trimmed by 5 bases and J by 5 bases, leaving 10 bases between them. Germline loops: CDR1 SGHRS, CDR2 YFSETQ. The DNA of the CDR3 is TGCGCCAGCAGAACCTGGCGGACCGGGGAGCTGTTTTTT. This encodes CASRTWRTGELFF.

This clonotype was counted only a few times. The chain uses TRBV20-1 and TRBJ2-1; 7 positions agree with TRBD2. Trimming at V came to 2 bases and at J to 8 bases, leaving 15 bases not matched to a gene. Germline V lookup: CDR1 DFQATT, CDR2 SNEGSKA (reference sequence). The length of the CDR3 is 16 residues. CDR3 nucleotide sequence: TGCAGTGCTAGAAAACTCGGGCGGGGGAGGGGCGATGAGCAGTTCTTC. Amino acid sequence: CSARKLGRGRGDEQFF.

This clonotype was observed many times. The chain recombines TRBV7-9 with TRBJ2-2, with a possible D match to TRBD1 (5 bases). The germline CDR1 and CDR2 sequences are SEHNR and FQNEAQ (reference sequence). Trimming pared 5 bases from V and 2 bases from J, leaving 12 bases between. The CDR3 has 15 residues. DNA for the CDR3: TGTGCCAGCAGCCAAGAGACAGCTAACACCGGGGAGCTGTTTTTT. This codes for CASSQETANTGELFF.

This clonotype was detected a few times. The chain joins TRBV5-5 to TRBJ1-1; D call uncertain. V was pared by 0 bases and J by 10 bases, with 10 bases between. CDR1 and CDR2 from the germline V gene are SGHKS and YYEKEE (reference sequence). This CDR3 comprises 12 residues. CDR3 region: CASSLGPSGAFF. CDR3 in DNA: TGTGCCAGCAGCTTGGGACCCTCCGGAGCTTTCTTT.

This clonotype was seen only a few times. The CDR3 spells CSAFRQGVTPNYGYTF. As DNA, the CDR3 is TGCAGTGCTTTCCGACAGGGGGTGACACCTAACTATGGCTACACCTTC. This chain joins TRBV20-1 and TRBJ1-2, with 9 nucleotides matching TRBD1. CDR3 length equals 16 residues. V was clipped by 5 bases and J by 0 bases; unmatched bases: 10. CDR1 is DFQATT, CDR2 SNEGSKA, per germline (reference sequence).